The subject of this entry is one T cell receptor beta chain. Method: immunoSEQ multiplex PCR; TCRdb's copy keeps in-frame clones and lacks some. Of roughly 2.5 million clones detected, about 92% appear once; the ten largest clones hold over 0.12%. The sample originates from a study of shared clonotypes between healthy human individuals. V dropped 0 bases and J dropped 0 bases, with 12 bases sitting between them. Germline CDR1 MGHRA, CDR2 YSYEKL. The length of the CDR3 is 17 residues. All participating donors were Caucasian adults from Nashville, Tennessee. Investigators divided CD4+ cells into CD45RA+ naive and CD45RA-negative memory subsets.

The sequenced sample consisted of naive CD4+ T cells sorted from blood. Documented subset: CD45RA+ positively selected. The rearrangement joins TRBV4-1 to TRBJ1-5; no reliable D call. This sequence originates from a man aged 18 to 29 in good health. The CDR3 spells CASSQDPVTDSNQPQHF. Written as DNA, the CDR3 is TGCGCCAGCAGCCAAGATCCCGTGACGGATAGCAATCAGCCCCAGCATTTT.